A selection of T cell receptor beta chains follows, all from one sample in a study of blood T cell repertoires in COVID-19. This table comes from immunoSEQ multiplex PCR, and its TCRdb copy is limited to in-frame clones, with some not included. The sample has a few hundred thousand clones; roughly 90% are singletons. Specimen: peripheral blood. Receptors were obtained from a woman aged 55 to 70 with COVID-19, enrolled during active disease. Each CDR3 is given with its conserved first and last residue. Fields, in order: clone size, J gene, V gene, D gene, CDR3 DNA, CDR3 protein. The D gene is left open where the match is weak. The size field is filled for only some rows; it gives once, few, many or a size class.

once TRBJ1-1 TRBV20-1 - TGCAGTGCTAGTTCCCACCCCGGAGCGAGCACTGAAGCTTTCTTT CSASSHPGASTEAFF
- TRBJ2-2 TRBV15 - TGTGCCACCAGCAGAGATCGGGGGACCGGGGAGCTGTTTTTT CATSRDRGTGELFF
- TRBJ2-2 TRBV20-1 - TGCAGTGCTAGTAGTGGGGGCAGCACCGGGGAGCTGTTTTTT CSASSGGSTGELFF
- TRBJ2-1 TRBV11-3 - TGTGCCAGCAGCTCCCGAACAGGGACTGAGCAGTTCTTC CASSSRTGTEQFF
few TRBJ1-6 TRBV18 TRBD1 TGTGCCAGCTCACCGGGACAGGGGAATTCACCCCTCCACTTT CASSPGQGNSPLHF
- TRBJ1-2 TRBV9 - TGTGCCAGCAGCGGCGGGCCTAACTATGGCTACACCTTC CASSGGPNYGYTF
- TRBJ2-7 TRBV4-1 TRBD1 TGCGCCAGCAGCCGAAACCGGGACAGGGAAGAGCAGTACTTC CASSRNRDREEQYF
- TRBJ1-2 TRBV6-1 - TGTGCCAGCAGTGAGGAATTCACAGGCTATGGCTACACCTTC CASSEEFTGYGYTF
- TRBJ2-3 TRBV9 - TGTGCCAGCAGCGTAGGGGCGGGGACTTTCACAGATACGCAGTATTTT CASSVGAGTFTDTQYF
- TRBJ1-2 TRBV19 TRBD1 TGTGCCAGTAGTGGTAACCCGGACAGGTTTTATGGCTACACCTTC CASSGNPDRFYGYTF
- TRBJ2-5 TRBV7-2 - TGTGCCAGCAGCTTCTGGGGAGTTGATGGCGAGACCCAGTACTTC CASSFWGVDGETQYF
- TRBJ2-1 TRBV20-1 - TGCAGTTGCAAGGGCGGGAATGAGCAGTTCTTC CSCKGGNEQFF
- TRBJ1-4 TRBV5-5 TRBD1 TGTGCCAGCAGCCACAGGGGGCTGAAACTGTTTTTT CASSHRGLKLFF
- TRBJ1-1 TRBV5-1 TRBD1 TGCGCCAGCAGCCGACAGGGGATGGAGAACACTGAAGCTTTCTTT CASSRQGMENTEAFF
- TRBJ2-7 TRBV9 TRBD1 TGTGCCAGCAGCGTCCTAGGACAGGCGGCATCCTACGAGCAGTACTTC CASSVLGQAASYEQYF
- TRBJ2-2 TRBV6-5 - TGTGCCAGCAGTTACGGCTCCAGGGTCGACACCGGGGAGCTGTTTTTT CASSYGSRVDTGELFF
- TRBJ1-5 TRBV5-8 - TGTGCCAGCAGCTGGGCGGGGGATTCCGGCAATCAGCCCCAGCATTTT CASSWAGDSGNQPQHF
once TRBJ2-7 TRBV24-1 - TGTGCCACCAGACCTCCCTTATGGAGGGTATCCTACGAGCAGTACTTC CATRPPLWRVSYEQYF
- TRBJ1-2 TRBV11-2 - TGTGCCAGCAGCCCGACAGCTGAAAATAACGTAGGCTACACCTTC CASSPTAENNVGYTF
- TRBJ2-3 TRBV7-2 TRBD2 TGTGCCAGCAGCTTAAACCAGCGGGGGGCTGGAGATACGCAGTATTTT CASSLNQRGAGDTQYF
- TRBJ1-2 TRBV7-9 - TGTGCCAGCAGCCCTCCCCGGGAGCCATATGGCTACACCTTC CASSPPREPYGYTF
- TRBJ2-3 TRBV30 TRBD2 TGTGCCTGGAGTGCAATGGGACTAGCGGCAGATACGCAGTATTTT CAWSAMGLAADTQYF
- TRBJ1-1 TRBV19 - TGTGCCAGTAGTAGTTTATTGGGGGGTGAGGACACTGAAGCTTTCTTT CASSSLLGGEDTEAFF
- TRBJ2-3 TRBV28 TRBD2 TGTGCCAGCAGTTCTCGACTAGCGGGGGGGCCGGGAGATACGCAGTATTTT CASSSRLAGGPGDTQYF
- TRBJ2-3 TRBV6-4 TRBD2 TGTGCCAGCAGGCGGGGGGGCGGCACAGATACGCAGTATTTT CASRRGGGTDTQYF
- TRBJ2-3 TRBV4-2 TRBD2 TGTGCCAGCAGCACTAGCGGGGGGGCGATAAGCACAGATACGCAGTATTTT CASSTSGGAISTDTQYF
- TRBJ2-7 TRBV6-5 - TGTGCCAGCAGTTACTCCTCGGCAGGGGGGTACTACGAGCAGTACTTC CASSYSSAGGYYEQYF
- TRBJ2-5 TRBV9 - TGTGCCAGCAGCGCTCAAGGGGGAGAGACCCAGTACTTC CASSAQGGETQYF
- TRBJ2-5 TRBV27 TRBD1 TGTGCCAGCAGCTATCGGACAGGGGTAGGACAAGAGACCCAGTACTTC CASSYRTGVGQETQYF
- TRBJ1-2 TRBV15 - TGTGCCACCAGCAGAGGGAGGGTCCTTAACTATGGCTACACCTTC CATSRGRVLNYGYTF
- TRBJ2-1 TRBV9 - TGTGCCAGCAGCTTCCGAAGGGGCCTCCCTGGGGATGAGCAGTTCTTC CASSFRRGLPGDEQFF
- TRBJ2-7 TRBV9 TRBD1 TGTGCCAACAACGGCTGTCCACGACAGGGCGAGCAGTACTTC CANNGCPRQGEQYF
- TRBJ1-2 TRBV5-4 TRBD1 TGTGCCAGCAGCGGGACAGATTATGGCTACACCTTC CASSGTDYGYTF
once TRBJ1-4 TRBV11-2 TRBD1 TGTGCCAGCAGCTTAACAGGGGGCGCAGGAGATGAAAAACTGTTTTTT CASSLTGGAGDEKLFF
once TRBJ1-5 TRBV7-9 - TGTGCCAGCAGTTTCAACAGTTATAATCAGCCCCAGCATTTT CASSFNSYNQPQHF
- TRBJ1-5 TRBV6-2/TRBV6-3 - TGTGCCAGCAGTCCCAGTATCTCGGGCAGGGGCAATCAGCCCCAGCATTTT CASSPSISGRGNQPQHF
- TRBJ2-7 TRBV11-2 - TGTGCCAGCAGCCCCGGGAGCTCCTACGAGCAGTACTTC CASSPGSSYEQYF
- TRBJ1-2 TRBV14 - TGTGCCAGCAGCCAGCAGGAACTGTCCTATGGCTACACCTTC CASSQQELSYGYTF
- TRBJ1-1 TRBV7-6 - TGTGCCAGCAGCTTAGCAGAAGGTGGGCAACCTGAAGCTTTCTTT CASSLAEGGQPEAFF
- TRBJ1-1 TRBV11-3 - TGTGCCAGCAGCTTAGCTCCTCAGGGCACTGAAGCTTTCTTT CASSLAPQGTEAFF
- TRBJ1-2 TRBV5-5 - TGTGCCAGACTCCGGGGAGTTGGCTACACCTTC CARLRGVGYTF
- TRBJ2-3 TRBV29-1 - TGCAGCGCGCGAGCGGCTAGCACAGATACGCAGTATTTT CSARAASTDTQYF
- TRBJ2-5 TRBV7-9 - TGTGCCAGCAGCGCCACTAGCCCAGAGACCCAGTACTTC CASSATSPETQYF